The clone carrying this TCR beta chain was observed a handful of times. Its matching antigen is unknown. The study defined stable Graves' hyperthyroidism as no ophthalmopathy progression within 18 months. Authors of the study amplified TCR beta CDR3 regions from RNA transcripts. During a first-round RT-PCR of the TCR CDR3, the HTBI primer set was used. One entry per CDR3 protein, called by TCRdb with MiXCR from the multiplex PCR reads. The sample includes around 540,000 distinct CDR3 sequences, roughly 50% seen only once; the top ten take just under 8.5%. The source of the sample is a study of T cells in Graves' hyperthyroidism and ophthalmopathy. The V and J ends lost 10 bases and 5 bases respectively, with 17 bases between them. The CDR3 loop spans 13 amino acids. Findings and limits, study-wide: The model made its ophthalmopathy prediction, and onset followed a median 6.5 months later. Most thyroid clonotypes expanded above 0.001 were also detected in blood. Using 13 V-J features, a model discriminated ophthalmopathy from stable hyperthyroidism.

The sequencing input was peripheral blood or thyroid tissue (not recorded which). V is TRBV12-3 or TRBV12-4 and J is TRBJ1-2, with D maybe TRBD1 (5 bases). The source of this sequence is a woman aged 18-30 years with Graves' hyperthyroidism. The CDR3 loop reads CATRDGKKYGYTF. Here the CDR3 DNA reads TGTGCCACCAGGGACGGAAAAAAGTATGGCTACACCTTC.